A single sample is the source of the 19 T cell receptor beta chains below, sequenced in a study of blood T cell repertoires in COVID-19 (dated by TCRdb to 2018 to 2021). The method behind the library was the immunoSEQ multiplex PCR assay. This is the immuneACCESS table as TCRdb keeps it, with only in-frame sequences that have V and J called. A part of the clones is gone; compared with another copy, unresolved V genes explain less than half, and the rest is unexplained. A total of 410,000 or so clones appear in this sample, around nine tenths of them only once. The ten largest clones take up 1.5% to 1.9% of the sample. Material: peripheral blood. These receptors were obtained from a woman between 40 and 50 years old with COVID-19, enrolled during active disease.

The rearrangement uses TRBV30 and TRBJ1-5; D possibly corresponds to TRBD1 (6 bases). CDR1 is GTSNPN and CDR2 is SVGIG in the germline V gene (reference sequence). The CDR3 extends over 17 amino acids. Trimming removed 0 bases at V and 7 bases at J, with 22 bases between. DNA of the CDR3: TGTGCCTGGAGTGTCTTACCACCCAGGGGTGAGGGGCAGCCCCAGCATTTT. Translation gives CAWSVLPPRGEGQPQHF.

The chain recombines TRBV28 with TRBJ2-5; 10 bases agree with TRBD2. The V and J ends lost 8 bases and 4 bases, in that order; junction bases with no gene match: 10. The CDR3 length is 15 residues. Germline V gene data show CDR1 as MDHEN and CDR2 as SYDVKM. The CDR3 DNA follows: TGTGCCAGCGAACCTCTAGCGGGAGTAGCAGAGACCCAGTACTTC. This translates into CASEPLAGVAETQYF.

The rearrangement joins TRBV7-6 to TRBJ2-1; 7 nucleotides match TRBD1. CDR1 is SGHVS, CDR2 FNYEAQ, per germline. V was pared by 5 bases and J by 0 bases, with 4 bases of the junction left unmatched. This CDR3 has 15 amino acids. In nucleotides, the CDR3 is TGTGCCAGCAGCCCACAGGGGAGCTCCTACAATGAGCAGTTCTTC. It codes for CASSPQGSSYNEQFF. Full variable domain (missing parts from reference TRBV7-6 and TRBJ2-1): GAGVSQSPRYKVTKRGQDVALRCDPISGHVSLYWYRQALGQGPEFLTYFNYEAQQDKSGLPNDRFSAERPEGSISTLTIQRTEQRDSAMYRCASSPQGSSYNEQFFGPGTRLTVL.

The CDR3 protein is CASSLGGTGLYEQYF. The CDR3 DNA is TGTGCCAGCAGCTTAGGCGGGACAGGTCTCTACGAGCAGTACTTC. This chain joins TRBV11-3 and TRBJ2-7; 8 nucleotides agree with TRBD1. J was trimmed by 3 bases and V by 1 base; bases with no gene match: 5. Germline V gives CDR1 SGHNT, CDR2 YENEEA. This CDR3 has 15 amino acids.

V and J are TRBV6-6 and TRBJ1-4, with D possibly being TRBD1 (5 bases). This CDR3 is built from 11 residues. Germline V gene sequence: CDR1 MNHNY, CDR2 SVGAGI (reference sequence). V was cut by 6 bases and J by 14 bases, with 13 bases left in between. The DNA for the CDR3 is TGTGCCAGCAGGGACCAGGGTAACCTGTTTTTT. As protein: CASRDQGNLFF.

The rearrangement joins TRBV19 to TRBJ1-1, with TRBD1 identical over 7 bases. Germline V lookup: CDR1 LNHDA, CDR2 SQIVND (reference sequence). Unmatched junction bases numbered 1, after V lost 5 bases and J lost 4 bases. The CDR3 length is 12 residues. CDR3 region: CASSDRATEAFF. The CDR3 coding sequence is TGTGCCAGTAGTGACAGGGCCACTGAAGCTTTCTTT.

The chain recombines TRBV9 with TRBJ2-2, with 8 bases identical to TRBD1. Germline-derived CDR1 and CDR2 are SGDLS and YYNGEE. This CDR3 is 17 amino acids long. The trim removed 4 bases at V and 5 bases at J, leaving 13 bases unmatched. The CDR3 bases are TGTGCCAGCAGCCCTCGGACAGGGCGGAATAGGACCGGGGAGCTGTTTTTT. Translating it yields CASSPRTGRNRTGELFF.

The rearrangement uses TRBV7-2 and TRBJ2-7; maybe TRBD1 (5 bases). V was cut by 5 bases and J by 0 bases, with 11 bases left in between. The CDR3 is made up of 14 amino acids. In germline, CDR1 is SGHTA, CDR2 FQGNSA. CDR3 DNA: TGTGCCAGCAGCCCCCAGACAGACTCCTACGAGCAGTACTTC. Protein sequence: CASSPQTDSYEQYF.

V is TRBV11-2 and J is TRBJ1-4; possibly TRBD1 for D (5 bases). The CDR3 totals 14 residues. The V and J ends lost 5 bases and 6 bases respectively, with 13 bases between them. CDR1 and CDR2 (germline): SGHAT, FQNNGV. The CDR3 DNA reads as TGTGCCAGCAGCCAAGCGGGGGGGGATGAAAAACTGTTTTTT. As protein: CASSQAGGDEKLFF.

The J gene is TRBJ2-7, the V gene TRBV9; 7 bases are a match to TRBD1. Germline CDR1 reads SGDLS; CDR2 reads YYNGEE. V shed 0 bases and J 5 bases; nucleotides not matched to a gene: 8. CDR3 length: 15 amino acids. CDR3 nucleotides: TGTGCCAGCAGCGTAGACCGACAGGGTCTTAACGAGCAGTACTTC. As protein: CASSVDRQGLNEQYF.

The chain couples TRBV30 to TRBJ1-4, with D unresolved. Germline CDR1 and CDR2: GTSNPN and SVGIG (reference sequence). The germline V and J ends were trimmed by 5 bases and 4 bases, with 17 bases remaining between them. The CDR3 consists of 15 residues. CDR3 amino acids: CAWEGGVAYNEKLFF. CDR3 DNA: TGTGCCTGGGAAGGCGGGGTGGCCTATAATGAAAAACTGTTTTTT.

The chain links TRBV7-9 to TRBJ2-7, with a possible D match to TRBD2 (6 bases). CDR3 length: 13 amino acids. V lost 5 bases and J lost 3, with 11 bases in between. Looked up from germline, CDR1 is SEHNR and CDR2 is FQNEAQ (reference sequence). The CDR3 loop is CASSLGGIYEQYF. For the CDR3, the DNA is TGTGCCAGCAGCCTGGGGGGTATCTACGAGCAGTACTTC. The full variable domain, with the rest looked up from reference TRBV7-9 and TRBJ2-7, is DTGVSQNPRHKITKRGQNVTFRCDPISEHNRLYWYRQTLGQGPEFLTYFQNEAQLEKSRLLSDRFSAERPKGSFSTLEIQRTEQGDSAMYLCASSLGGIYEQYFGPGTRLTVT.

This sequence joins TRBV9 and TRBJ2-7; 9 bases fit TRBD2. V shed 4 bases, J shed 7 bases, and the junction held 3 bases outside the gene matches. The CDR3 sequence is 12 residues long. Per the germline V gene, CDR1 is SGDLS and CDR2 is YYNGEE. CDR3 DNA: TGTGCCAGCAGCCCAGGACTAGCGGAGCAGTACTTC. Translated: CASSPGLAEQYF. The whole variable domain, filled in from reference TRBV9 and TRBJ2-7, reads DSGVTQTPKHLITATGQRVTLRCSPRSGDLSVYWYQQSLDQGLQFLIQYYNGEERAKGNILERFSAQQFPDLHSELNLSSLELGDSALYFCASSPGLAEQYFGPGTRLTVT.

The V call is TRBV10-3, the J call TRBJ1-1; TRBD1 might be the D (5 bases). The CDR3 runs 14 residues. CDR1 and CDR2 from the germline V gene are ENHRY and SYGVKD. V dropped 4 bases and J dropped 2 bases, with 11 bases sitting between them. The CDR3 loop is CAISAGQGNTEAFF. CDR3 DNA: TGTGCCATCAGTGCAGGGCAGGGAAACACTGAAGCTTTCTTT.

The chain employs TRBV28 and TRBJ2-5; 9 nucleotides align to TRBD1. Trimming cost V 5 bases and J 5 bases; bases outside gene matches: 6. The CDR3 runs 14 residues. Per the germline V gene, CDR1 is MDHEN and CDR2 is SYDVKM. CDR3 in DNA: TGTGCCAGCAGTGGACAGGGGATCAGGGAGACCCAGTACTTC. Its protein product is CASSGQGIRETQYF.

The chain couples TRBV11-3 to TRBJ1-1; possibly TRBD1 for D (6 bases). This CDR3 has 19 residues. Trimming removed 5 bases at V and 2 bases at J, with 27 bases between. Germline V gene data show CDR1 as SGHNT and CDR2 as YENEEA. The chain's CDR3 is CASSPGGSTGLGKNTEAFF. The CDR3 DNA reads TGTGCCAGCAGCCCGGGGGGGAGTACAGGGTTGGGCAAAAACACTGAAGCTTTCTTT.

The V and J genes are TRBV28 and TRBJ2-7; tentatively, D is TRBD2 (6 bases). This CDR3 is built from 18 residues. Trimming took 1 base from V and 0 from J, leaving 19 bases between them. CDR1 is MDHEN and CDR2 is SYDVKM in the germline V gene. The CDR3 DNA is TGTGCCAGCAGTTTATTGGCCCGTGGGACTGATTTCTCCTACGAGCAGTACTTC. Translated: CASSLLARGTDFSYEQYF. The full variable domain, completed using reference TRBV28 and TRBJ2-7, is DVKVTQSSRYLVKRTGEKVFLECVQDMDHENMFWYRQDPGLGLRLIYFSYDVKMKEKGDIPEGYSVSREKKERFSLILESASTNQTSMYLCASSLLARGTDFSYEQYFGPGTRLTVT.

The chain joins TRBV3-1 (or the pseudogene TRBV3-2) to TRBJ1-4; D uncertain. Deletions cut 1 base from V and 5 bases from J, with 11 bases between. CDR3 length equals 15 residues. The germline V gene encodes CDR1 LGHDT and CDR2 YNNKEL (reference sequence). CDR3: CASSQGSFRNEKLFF. CDR3 bases: TGTGCCAGCAGCCAAGGTTCCTTCAGAAATGAAAAACTGTTTTTT.

V usage is TRBV29-1 and J usage is TRBJ2-3; perhaps TRBD2 as D (5 bases). Trimming cost V 2 bases and J 0 bases, with 15 bases left between them. This CDR3 is 16 amino acids long. The germline V gene encodes CDR1 SQVTM and CDR2 ANQGSEA. The CDR3 DNA is TGCAGCGTTGAAAAAAGGGCTAGCAGCAGCACAGATACGCAGTATTTT. The encoded protein is CSVEKRASSSTDTQYF.